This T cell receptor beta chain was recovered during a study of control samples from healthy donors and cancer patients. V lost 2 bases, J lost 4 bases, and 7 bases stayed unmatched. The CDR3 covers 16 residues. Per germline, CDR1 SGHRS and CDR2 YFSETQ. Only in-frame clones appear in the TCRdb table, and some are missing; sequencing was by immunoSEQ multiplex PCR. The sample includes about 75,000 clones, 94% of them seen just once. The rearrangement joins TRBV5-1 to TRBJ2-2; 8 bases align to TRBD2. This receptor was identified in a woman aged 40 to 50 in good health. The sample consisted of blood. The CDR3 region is CASSLAGVVLTGELFF. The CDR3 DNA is TGCGCCAGCAGCTTAGCGGGAGTGGTCCTCACCGGGGAGCTGTTTTTT.